A selection of T cell receptor beta chains follows, all from one sample in a study of T-cell reconstitution after alpha-beta-depleted transplantation in children. TCRdb passed the PCR reads through MiXCR, listing each CDR3 protein once. This table has approximately 270,000 distinct CDR3 sequences, roughly a quarter appearing once. The specimen was PBMCs, mostly from graft donor cells, collected 360 days after TCRalphabeta/CD19-depleted stem cell transplant. Receptors were obtained from a female patient aged 2 to 10 who had a stem cell transplant for congenital amegakaryocytic thrombocytopenia, so the T cells may come from the graft donor. Each CDR3 is given with its conserved first and last residue. Each record gives: CDR3 protein, V gene, J gene.

CDR3 protein: CASTGLDSPLHF
V gene: TRBV2
J gene: TRBJ1-6

CDR3 protein: CASSLESPQETQYF
V gene: TRBV28
J gene: TRBJ2-5

CDR3 protein: CSARIQGRSYNEQFF
V gene: TRBV20-1
J gene: TRBJ2-1

CDR3 protein: CASSQRQRSGTYEQYF
V gene: TRBV5-1
J gene: TRBJ2-7

CDR3 protein: CASSHRANTEAFF
V gene: TRBV3-1
J gene: TRBJ1-1

CDR3 protein: CASSPNPGLAGGFSYEQYF
V gene: TRBV12-3/TRBV12-4
J gene: TRBJ2-7

CDR3 protein: CSARDLLREQYF
V gene: TRBV20-1
J gene: TRBJ2-7

CDR3 protein: CASSQDLSWVTYEQYF
V gene: TRBV4-3
J gene: TRBJ2-7

CDR3 protein: CASSFEGAWTEAFF
V gene: TRBV7-2
J gene: TRBJ1-1

CDR3 protein: CASRGTGAGELFF
V gene: TRBV12-3/TRBV12-4
J gene: TRBJ2-2

CDR3 protein: CASSLGTGSYSGANVLTF
V gene: TRBV11-2
J gene: TRBJ2-6

CDR3 protein: CASSLDRVRGSGNTIYF
V gene: TRBV5-1
J gene: TRBJ1-3

CDR3 protein: CASSQGSRYTF
V gene: TRBV12-3/TRBV12-4
J gene: TRBJ1-2

CDR3 protein: CASSQDKAGGDTQYF
V gene: TRBV4-2
J gene: TRBJ2-3

CDR3 protein: CASEGASAGELFF
V gene: TRBV7-9
J gene: TRBJ2-2

CDR3 protein: CASSLERGVNTEAFF
V gene: TRBV12-3/TRBV12-4
J gene: TRBJ1-1

CDR3 protein: CSASAAGRSNEQFF
V gene: TRBV20-1
J gene: TRBJ2-1

CDR3 protein: CASSLDYGSHTYEQYF
V gene: TRBV7-9
J gene: TRBJ2-7

CDR3 protein: CASSLTQGQSQYF
V gene: TRBV7-9
J gene: TRBJ2-7

CDR3 protein: CASSYTTGAQSSPLHF
V gene: TRBV6-5
J gene: TRBJ1-6

CDR3 protein: CASTATRLGREQFF
V gene: TRBV3-1
J gene: TRBJ2-1

CDR3 protein: CASPRLAGTTGELFF
V gene: TRBV30
J gene: TRBJ2-2

CDR3 protein: CASSLVASGGAGEQFF
V gene: TRBV7-2
J gene: TRBJ2-1

CDR3 protein: CSARGGDHEQYF
V gene: TRBV29-1
J gene: TRBJ2-7

CDR3 protein: CASSYRHFADTQYF
V gene: TRBV6-5
J gene: TRBJ2-3

CDR3 protein: CASSPHRGPYEQYF
V gene: TRBV18
J gene: TRBJ2-7

CDR3 protein: CASSLAGSILHEQYF
V gene: TRBV12-3/TRBV12-4
J gene: TRBJ2-7

CDR3 protein: CSARMGAEETQYF
V gene: TRBV20-1
J gene: TRBJ2-5

CDR3 protein: CASSTTGNPGYGYTF
V gene: TRBV19
J gene: TRBJ1-2

CDR3 protein: CSSNRGSSYNEQFF
V gene: TRBV2
J gene: TRBJ2-1

CDR3 protein: CSAETGGRTEAFF
V gene: TRBV20-1
J gene: TRBJ1-1

CDR3 protein: CASATVNYGYTF
V gene: TRBV28
J gene: TRBJ1-2